This TCR beta chain was identified in a study of blood T cell repertoires in COVID-19. Study as a whole: The analysed material was cDNA or gDNA that came from T cells, B-cell-depleted T cells, or PBMCs.

Germline values: CDR1 SGHKS, CDR2 YYEKEE (reference sequence). The CDR3 consists of 15 residues. Trimming removed 0 bases from V and 0 bases from J, with 9 bases in between. This clone was seen more than once but under ten times. As handled by the study authors: Amplification with reference gene primers provided the estimates of nucleated cell counts. Sequencing used immunoSEQ multiplex PCR; TCRdb keeps in-frame clones, though not all of them. V, J and clone size are those of that table, while D and trimming were read from the DNA. The repertoire has approximately 68,000 clones, about 90% of them found once; the top ten carry approximately 4.7%.

This chain connects TRBV5-5 to TRBJ2-5; no reliable D call. The clonotype was recovered from a man aged 50-59 years with active COVID-19. Sequencing was carried out using peripheral blood. CDR3 residues: CASSLVPTNQETQYF. In DNA form, the CDR3 reads TGTGCCAGCAGCTTGGTGCCTACCAACCAAGAGACCCAGTACTTC. Combining the CDR3 with reference TRBV5-5 and TRBJ2-5 gives the whole variable domain DAGVTQSPTHLIKTRGQQVTLRCSPISGHKSVSWYQQVLGQGPQFIFQYYEKEERGRGNFPDRFSARQFPNYSSELNVNALLLGDSALYLCASSLVPTNQETQYFGPGTRLLVL.